These T cell receptor beta chains were read from a single sample in a study of cytomegalovirus exposure and HLA in healthy donors. Data came from immunoSEQ multiplex PCR; TCRdb stores just in-frame clones and leaves some out. The table lists 200,000 to 250,000 clones, approximately 80% of them singletons, with under 0.85% in the top ten. Sample: PBMCs. The receptors here all came from a boy aged 2 to 10 in good health and CMV-seronegative. Both conserved end residues are trimmed from each CDR3. The order of the fields is clone size, V gene, J gene, CDR3 protein. Size is omitted from some rows. Given values are once, few, many or a class for expanded clones.

.	TRBV5-8	TRBJ1-1	ASSSGGGTRMKTEAF
.	TRBV7-9	TRBJ1-3	ASSAAPGTGENTIY
.	TRBV14	TRBJ1-1	ASSQANRATEAF
.	TRBV19	TRBJ2-6	ASSFGTGQAGANVLT
.	TRBV25-1	TRBJ1-4	ASSTGRRTVEKLF
.	TRBV27	TRBJ2-2	ASSLYRLAGGPQNTGELF
few	TRBV2	TRBJ1-1	ASSGVAGNTEAF
.	TRBV27	TRBJ2-3	APSPVVPYTDTQY
.	TRBV5-1	TRBJ1-2	ASSLAVATIDYGYT
.	TRBV2	TRBJ1-1	ASSGGNEAF
.	TRBV9	TRBJ2-1	ASSVGTDSYNEQF
.	TRBV5-1	TRBJ2-5	ASRTSGRRQETQY
.	TRBV18	TRBJ2-4	ASSPPSDIAKNIQC
.	TRBV6-1	TRBJ2-5	ASRLGLLKETQY
.	TRBV6-5	TRBJ2-4	ASSKQGDIQY
.	TRBV5-4	TRBJ2-7	ASSSGQDTYKQY
.	TRBV7-9	TRBJ2-7	SSSLVVKTSGRDEQY
.	TRBV30	TRBJ2-3	AWSGNRGGASTDTQY
.	TRBV7-9	TRBJ1-2	SSSLDRYGYT
once	TRBV4-1	TRBJ2-1	ASSAGQGRTYNEQF
.	TRBV6-5	TRBJ1-1	ASSLYRNTEAF
.	TRBV5-4	TRBJ2-7	ASRTGLAGGPEQY
.	TRBV6-6	TRBJ1-2	ASSYLGVGYGYT
.	TRBV11-2	TRBJ2-3	ASSLIAGGDTDTQY
once	TRBV19	TRBJ2-4	ASSIVVRESKNIQY
.	TRBV2	TRBJ1-1	ASSRQGVNTEAF
.	TRBV13	TRBJ2-1	ASMFRGRAYNEQF
few	TRBV4-1	TRBJ1-2	ASSQGNSGSWYGYT
.	TRBV6-1	TRBJ2-3	ASRRSPASTDTQY
.	TRBV5-6	TRBJ2-3	ASSLDTTDTQY
.	TRBV11-2	TRBJ1-2	ASSFVQGAGT
once	TRBV7-2	TRBJ1-5	ASSLFGTGDHQPQH
.	TRBV5-1	TRBJ2-2	ASTSRANGELF
.	TRBV19	TRBJ1-1	ASSIRDRGEAF
.	TRBV13	TRBJ2-7	ASSFFNSYEQY
.	TRBV7-6	TRBJ2-3	ASSPGGGGKSTDTQY
.	TRBV29-1	TRBJ2-3	SVWTGSTDTQY
.	TRBV18	TRBJ2-5	ASSPTGAQETQY
.	TRBV29-1	TRBJ2-1	SVASGLSNEQF